This TCR beta chain was recovered during a study of human T cells and chemical hapten exposure. This clonotype was seen at least ten times. This CDR3 region has 15 residues. Germline CDR1 SGHVS, CDR2 FQNEAQ. V dropped 5 bases and J dropped 3; count of bases not matched to a gene: 4. Time point given: pre-sensitization, week 0. As to treatment: therapeutic diphenylcyclopropenone sensitization with weekly scalp DPC. Each CDR3 protein is one row after TCRdb ran MiXCR on the RACE reads. The sample holds 60,000 or so distinct CDR3 sequences, approximately 9.9% seen once. This TCR derives from a man in his forties with alopecia areata. Some clones in this sample may be carry-over from other donors' samples. The rearrangement joins TRBV7-8 to TRBJ1-2; the match to TRBD1 covers 12 bases. The sequencing used whole blood, collected in connection with sensitization to the hapten diphenylcyclopropenone (DPC). The CDR3 bases are TGTGCCAGCAGCACTGGGACAGGGGGCGACTATGGCTACACCTTC. It yields the protein CASSTGTGGDYGYTF.